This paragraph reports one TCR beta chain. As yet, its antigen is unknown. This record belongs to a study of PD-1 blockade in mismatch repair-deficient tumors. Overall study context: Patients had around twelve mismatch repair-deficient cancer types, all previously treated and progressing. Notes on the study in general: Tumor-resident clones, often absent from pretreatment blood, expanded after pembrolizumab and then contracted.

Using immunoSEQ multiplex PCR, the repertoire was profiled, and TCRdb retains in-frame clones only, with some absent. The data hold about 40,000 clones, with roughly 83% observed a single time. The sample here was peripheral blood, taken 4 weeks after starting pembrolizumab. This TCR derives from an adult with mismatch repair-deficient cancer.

For the CDR3, the DNA is TGTGCCAGCAGCTCAATGACTAGCGGGGGTACTAGCACAGATACGCAGTATTTT. This gives the protein CASSSMTSGGTSTDTQYF. The V gene is TRBV5-4, the J gene TRBJ2-3, with 12 bases fitting TRBD2. Germline V gene lookup returns CDR1 SGHNT and CDR2 YYREEE (reference sequence). The CDR3 contains 18 residues. V lost 3 bases, J lost 0 bases, and 8 bases stayed unmatched.